This T cell receptor beta chain came from a study of TIL therapy for anti-PD-1-resistant metastatic lung cancer. Study as a whole: Patients then received nivolumab; progressors got lymphodepletion, TIL and IL-2. Tumors carried a median 1.5 non-synonymous mutations per megabase.

Time point here: pre-treatment sample, taken before nivolumab and TIL therapy. Enrollment ran from 2017 to early 2020. The libraries were made with immunoSEQ v3. This table comes from immunoSEQ multiplex PCR, and its TCRdb copy is limited to in-frame clones, with some not included. The table includes some 32,000 clones, 74% detected once. The TCR comes from a woman aged 30-79 years with non-small cell lung cancer. The specimen was blood, collected at baseline.

DNA for the CDR3: TGCGCCAGCAGTGAGGGCCTGCCCTATCAGCCCCAGCATTTT. Protein product: CASSEGLPYQPQHF. V gene TRBV10-2 combines with J gene TRBJ1-5; no firm D call. The CDR3 covers 14 residues. V was pared by 2 bases and J by 5 bases, with 10 bases between. Germline V CDR1 and CDR2: WSHSY, SAAADI.